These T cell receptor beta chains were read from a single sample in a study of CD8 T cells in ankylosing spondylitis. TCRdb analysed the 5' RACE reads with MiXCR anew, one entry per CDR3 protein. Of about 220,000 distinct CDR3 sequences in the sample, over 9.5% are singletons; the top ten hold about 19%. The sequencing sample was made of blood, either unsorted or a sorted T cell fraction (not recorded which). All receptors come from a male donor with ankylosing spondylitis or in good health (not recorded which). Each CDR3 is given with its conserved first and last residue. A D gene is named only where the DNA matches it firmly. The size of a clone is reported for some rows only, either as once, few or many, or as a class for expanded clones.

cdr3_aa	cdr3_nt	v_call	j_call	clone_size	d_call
CSAPGTSGELFF	TGCAGTGCCCCTGGGACTTCCGGGGAGCTGTTTTTT	TRBV20-1	TRBJ2-2	few	NA
CASSQLTSGGASSYNEQFF	TGTGCCAGCTCTCAACTGACTAGCGGGGGGGCAAGCTCCTACAATGAGCAGTTCTTC	TRBV18	TRBJ2-1	few	TRBD2
CASTLALAGVYEQFF	TGCGCCAGCACCTTGGCCCTAGCGGGGGTCTATGAGCAGTTCTTC	TRBV5-1	TRBJ2-1	many	TRBD2
CASSFGGQNYGYTF	TGCGCCAGCAGCTTCGGGGGACAGAACTATGGCTACACCTTC	TRBV5-1	TRBJ1-2	many	TRBD1
CASSRRRDRDTGELFF	TGTGCCAGCAGCCGACGGCGGGACAGGGACACCGGGGAGCTGTTTTTT	TRBV3-1	TRBJ2-2	NA	TRBD1
CSASSAGGTYNEQFF	TGCAGTGCCAGCTCGGCGGGGGGGACCTACAATGAGCAGTTCTTC	TRBV20-1	TRBJ2-1	NA	TRBD2
CASSFGPKWGFYNSPLHF	TGTGCCAGCAGTTTCGGACCCAAGTGGGGTTTCTATAATTCACCCCTCCACTTT	TRBV27	TRBJ1-6	many	NA
CASTLAEGNYGYTF	TGTGCCAGCACCCTCGCCGAGGGGAACTATGGCTACACCTTC	TRBV12-3/TRBV12-4	TRBJ1-2	NA	NA
CASTSAGGWETQYF	TGTGCCAGCACCTCTGCGGGGGGTTGGGAGACCCAGTACTTC	TRBV12-3/TRBV12-4	TRBJ2-5	NA	TRBD2
CASSWVGTSGDEQYF	TGCGCCAGCAGTTGGGTCGGGACTAGCGGTGACGAGCAGTACTTC	TRBV5-1	TRBJ2-7	few	TRBD2
CASSQRGTGDEQFF	TGTGCCAGCAGCCAGCGCGGGACAGGGGATGAGCAGTTCTTC	TRBV3-1	TRBJ2-1	many	TRBD1
CASSTGVPSGFF	TGTGCCAGCAGTACAGGGGTCCCGTCTGGGTTCTTC	TRBV12-3/TRBV12-4	TRBJ2-1	NA	TRBD1
CASSLGLAGGGDTQYF	TGTGCCAGCAGTCTCGGGTTAGCGGGGGGAGGGGATACGCAGTATTTT	TRBV12-3/TRBV12-4	TRBJ2-3	few	TRBD2
CASSLDGRITEAFF	TGTGCCAGCAGCTTAGATGGGCGGATCACTGAAGCTTTCTTT	TRBV7-9	TRBJ1-1	many	NA
CASSQEASAGQETQYF	TGTGCCAGCAGCCAAGAAGCTTCAGCGGGCCAAGAGACCCAGTACTTC	TRBV4-2	TRBJ2-5	few	NA
CASSLGGGYNEQFF	TGTGCCAGCAGCTTAGGGGGCGGCTACAATGAGCAGTTCTTC	TRBV7-2	TRBJ2-1	many	NA
CASSRQGGAYEQYF	TGTGCCAGCAGCAGACAGGGGGGTGCCTACGAGCAGTACTTC	TRBV6-1	TRBJ2-7	many	TRBD1
CSASQDRGTYEQYF	TGCAGTGCTAGTCAGGACAGGGGTACCTACGAGCAGTACTTC	TRBV20-1	TRBJ2-7	many	TRBD1
CASSPSTNSGNTIYF	TGTGCCAGCAGCCCCTCGACGAACTCTGGAAACACCATATATTTT	TRBV12-3/TRBV12-4	TRBJ1-3	many	NA
CASRLDQYGEQYF	TGTGCCAGCAGATTGGATCAGTACGGCGAGCAGTACTTC	TRBV12-3/TRBV12-4	TRBJ2-7	many	NA
CASSSGPSTGELFF	TGTGCCAGCAGCTCCGGACCCTCCACCGGGGAGCTGTTTTTT	TRBV7-3	TRBJ2-2	NA	NA
CASSDPSGSTDTQYF	TGCGCCAGCAGCGACCCTAGCGGCAGCACAGATACGCAGTATTTT	TRBV5-1	TRBJ2-3	many	TRBD2
CATSEPGLAAYNEQFF	TGTGCCACCAGTGAGCCGGGACTAGCGGCCTACAATGAGCAGTTCTTC	TRBV24-1	TRBJ2-1	few	TRBD2
CASTGGSSYNEQFF	TGTGCCAGCACCGGGGGTAGCTCCTACAATGAGCAGTTCTTC	TRBV6-1	TRBJ2-1	many	NA
CSAEIQGRGATEAFF	TGCAGCGCCGAAATACAGGGAAGGGGGGCCACTGAAGCTTTCTTT	TRBV29-1	TRBJ1-1	many	NA
CSADRQRNGYTF	TGCAGTGCCGACCGGCAGAGGAATGGCTACACCTTC	TRBV20-1	TRBJ1-2	NA	NA
CSVEPAGGLGNEQFF	TGCAGCGTTGAACCAGCGGGGGGGCTGGGAAATGAGCAGTTCTTC	TRBV29-1	TRBJ2-1	many	TRBD2
CATSDPGTGGFFNGYTF	TGTGCCACCAGTGACCCTGGGACAGGGGGCTTTTTCAATGGCTACACCTTC	TRBV24-1	TRBJ1-2	few	TRBD1
CASRYVDGDTQYF	TGTGCCAGCCGCTATGTGGACGGAGATACGCAGTATTTT	TRBV9	TRBJ2-3	many	NA
CASSWTSGGPGELFF	TGTGCCAGCAGTTGGACGTCGGGGGGCCCCGGGGAGCTGTTTTTT	TRBV12-3/TRBV12-4	TRBJ2-2	many	NA
CSASPRDRAAYEQYF	TGCAGTGCTAGTCCTCGGGACAGGGCCGCCTACGAGCAGTACTTC	TRBV20-1	TRBJ2-7	many	TRBD1
CASRLLAGGDEQFF	TGTGCCAGCCGCTTACTAGCGGGGGGCGATGAGCAGTTCTTC	TRBV7-2	TRBJ2-1	many	TRBD2
CASSRTGAGSYEQYF	TGTGCCAGCTCCCGGACCGGAGCGGGCTCCTACGAGCAGTACTTC	TRBV5-6	TRBJ2-7	many	NA
CAISGTDSPSIINEQYF	TGTGCCATCAGTGGTACGGACAGTCCCTCTATTATAAACGAGCAGTACTTC	TRBV10-3	TRBJ2-7	few	NA
CASSSDRVYEQYF	TGTGCCAGCAGTTCGGACAGGGTCTACGAGCAGTACTTC	TRBV28	TRBJ2-7	NA	TRBD1
CATGFTDTQYF	TGTGCCACCGGGTTCACAGATACGCAGTATTTT	TRBV15	TRBJ2-3	many	NA
CASSLTGQGLSNEQFF	TGCGCCAGCAGCTTGACGGGACAGGGCCTTTCTAATGAGCAGTTCTTC	TRBV5-1	TRBJ2-1	many	TRBD1
CASSLGGAAKNIQYF	TGTGCCAGCAGCCTGGGGGGCGCGGCCAAAAACATTCAGTACTTC	TRBV6-1	TRBJ2-4	many	NA
CASRGAIGGRADTQYF	TGTGCCAGCAGGGGGGCTATTGGGGGTAGAGCAGATACGCAGTATTTT	TRBV25-1	TRBJ2-3	many	NA
CASRLTLNTEAFF	TGTGCCAGCAGGCTGACTCTGAACACTGAAGCTTTCTTT	TRBV7-3	TRBJ1-1	NA	NA
CASSLEMSWGTEAFF	TGTGCCAGCAGCTTAGAGATGTCTTGGGGCACTGAAGCTTTCTTT	TRBV7-2	TRBJ1-1	many	NA